This is a list of T cell receptor beta chains from one sample in a study of CD8 T cells in Susac syndrome. TCRdb reprocessed the immunoSEQ multiplex PCR reads with MiXCR, giving one entry per CDR3 protein. The repertoire consists of about 110,000 distinct CDR3 sequences, with approximately 96% occurring once and the leading ten covering 0.096%. The sample taken for sequencing was CD4+ T cells from PBMCs. Source of these receptors: a human donor in good health. The CDR3 runs from the conserved cysteine through the conserved F or W. D genes are given only for firm matches. The size field is filled for only some rows; it gives once, few, many or a size class.

j_gene: TRBJ2-3
d_gene: .
v_gene: TRBV7-8
abundance: once
CDR3nt: TGTGCCAGCAGCTTAGCGGGACCCTTGACGGCAGATACGCAGTATTTT
CDR3aa: CASSLAGPLTADTQYF

j_gene: TRBJ2-5
d_gene: .
v_gene: TRBV6-2/TRBV6-3
abundance: .
CDR3nt: TGTGCCAGCAGCCCAACACAATTTCAAGAGACCCAGTACTTC
CDR3aa: CASSPTQFQETQYF

j_gene: TRBJ1-5
d_gene: .
v_gene: TRBV2
abundance: .
CDR3nt: TGTGCCAGTGGAGGGGAGGGCAATCAGCCCCAGCATTTT
CDR3aa: CASGGEGNQPQHF

j_gene: TRBJ2-2
d_gene: .
v_gene: TRBV9
abundance: .
CDR3nt: TGTGCCAGCAGCGCCCTCCCGGGCCCGGACAGGAACACCGGGGAGCTGTTTTTT
CDR3aa: CASSALPGPDRNTGELFF

j_gene: TRBJ2-4
d_gene: TRBD2
v_gene: TRBV3-1
abundance: once
CDR3nt: TGTGCCAGCAGCCAACAACTAGCGGGAGGGCCGATGAACATTCAGTACTTC
CDR3aa: CASSQQLAGGPMNIQYF

j_gene: TRBJ2-7
d_gene: TRBD2
v_gene: TRBV9
abundance: .
CDR3nt: TGTGCCAGCAGCGTCGGACTAGGAAGCTCCTACGAGCAGTACTTC
CDR3aa: CASSVGLGSSYEQYF

j_gene: TRBJ2-7
d_gene: TRBD2
v_gene: TRBV6-1
abundance: .
CDR3nt: TGTGCCAGCAGTGGGGGACTAGCCTCCTACGAGCAGTACTTC
CDR3aa: CASSGGLASYEQYF

j_gene: TRBJ1-2
d_gene: TRBD1
v_gene: TRBV18
abundance: few
CDR3nt: TGTGCCAGCTCCCTGGACAGGGGTTATGGCTACACCTTC
CDR3aa: CASSLDRGYGYTF

j_gene: TRBJ2-4
d_gene: TRBD2
v_gene: TRBV20-1
abundance: .
CDR3nt: TGCAGTGGGGGACTAGCGGGATTTAACATTCAGTACTTC
CDR3aa: CSGGLAGFNIQYF

j_gene: TRBJ2-5
d_gene: TRBD2
v_gene: TRBV3-1
abundance: .
CDR3nt: TGTGCCAGCAGCCAGGGTCTAGCGGGGGGGTGGGAGACCCAGTACTTC
CDR3aa: CASSQGLAGGWETQYF

j_gene: TRBJ2-3
d_gene: TRBD2
v_gene: TRBV5-4
abundance: .
CDR3nt: TGTGCCAGCAGCTCCAGTATCGGGAGGGCCACAGATACGCAGTATTTT
CDR3aa: CASSSSIGRATDTQYF